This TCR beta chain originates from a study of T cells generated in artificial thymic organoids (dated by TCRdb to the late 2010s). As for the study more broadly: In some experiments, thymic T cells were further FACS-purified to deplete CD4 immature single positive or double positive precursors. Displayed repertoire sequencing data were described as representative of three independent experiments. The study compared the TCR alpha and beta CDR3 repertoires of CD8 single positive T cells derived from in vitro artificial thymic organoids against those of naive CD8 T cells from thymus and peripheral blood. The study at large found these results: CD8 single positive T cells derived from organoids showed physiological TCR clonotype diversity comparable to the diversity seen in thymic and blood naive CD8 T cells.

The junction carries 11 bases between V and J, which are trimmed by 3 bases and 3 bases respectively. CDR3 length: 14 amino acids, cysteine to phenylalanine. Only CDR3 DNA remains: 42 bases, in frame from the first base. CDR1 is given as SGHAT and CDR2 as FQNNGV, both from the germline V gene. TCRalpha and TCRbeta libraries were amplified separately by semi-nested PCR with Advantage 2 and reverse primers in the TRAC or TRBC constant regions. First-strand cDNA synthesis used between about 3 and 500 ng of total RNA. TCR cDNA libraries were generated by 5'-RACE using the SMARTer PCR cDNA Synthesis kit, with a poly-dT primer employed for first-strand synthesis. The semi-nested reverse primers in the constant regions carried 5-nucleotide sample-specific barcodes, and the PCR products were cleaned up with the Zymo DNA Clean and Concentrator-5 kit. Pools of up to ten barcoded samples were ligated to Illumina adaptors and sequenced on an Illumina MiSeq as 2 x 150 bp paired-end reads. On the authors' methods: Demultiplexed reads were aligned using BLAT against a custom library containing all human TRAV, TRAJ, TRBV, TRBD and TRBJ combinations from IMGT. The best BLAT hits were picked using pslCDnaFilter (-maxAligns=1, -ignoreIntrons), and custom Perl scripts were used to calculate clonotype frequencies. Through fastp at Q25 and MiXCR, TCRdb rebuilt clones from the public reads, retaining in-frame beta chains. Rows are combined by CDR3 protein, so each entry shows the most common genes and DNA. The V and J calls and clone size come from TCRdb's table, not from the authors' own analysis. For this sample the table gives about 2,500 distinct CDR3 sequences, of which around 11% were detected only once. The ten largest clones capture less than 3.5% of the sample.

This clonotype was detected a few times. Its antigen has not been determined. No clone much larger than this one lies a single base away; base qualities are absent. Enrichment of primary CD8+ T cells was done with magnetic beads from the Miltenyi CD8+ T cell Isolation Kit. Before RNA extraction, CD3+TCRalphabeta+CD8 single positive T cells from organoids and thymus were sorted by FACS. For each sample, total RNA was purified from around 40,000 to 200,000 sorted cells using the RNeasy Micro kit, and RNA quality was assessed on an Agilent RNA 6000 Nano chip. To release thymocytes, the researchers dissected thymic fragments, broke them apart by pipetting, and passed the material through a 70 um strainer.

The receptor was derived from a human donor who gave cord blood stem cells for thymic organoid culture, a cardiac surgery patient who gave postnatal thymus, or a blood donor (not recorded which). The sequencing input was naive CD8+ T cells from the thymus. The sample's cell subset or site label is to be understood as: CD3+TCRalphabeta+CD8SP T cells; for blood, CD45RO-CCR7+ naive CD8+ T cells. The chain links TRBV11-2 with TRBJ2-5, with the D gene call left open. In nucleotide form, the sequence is TGTGCCAGCAGCTTTCTTTACAGCGAAGAGACCCAGTACTTC. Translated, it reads CASSFLYSEETQYF.